This T cell receptor (beta chain) comes out of a study of ipilimumab plus nivolumab after autologous stem cell transplantation. Some clones are missing from TCRdb's copy, which holds only in-frame ones; the method was immunoSEQ multiplex PCR. The sample holds more than 12,000 clones, 65% to 75% seen once. Of note for this clone: Within the sample, other DNA sequences also encode this same CDR3.

The receptor comes from a male donor with primary mediastinal lymphoma. Specimen: PBMCs, collected in a trial of ipilimumab plus nivolumab as post-transplant consolidation.

The CDR3 DNA is TGCAGCGCGCGGGGAGGGGGGGGTGAGCAGTTCTTC. Its translation is CSARGGGGEQFF. This sequence joins TRBV29-1 and TRBJ2-1, with D possibly being TRBD2 (7 bases). Germline CDR1 SQVTM, CDR2 ANQGSEA. CDR3 size: 12 residues. V lost 7 bases and J 9 bases, leaving 16 bases between the germline ends.